A selection of T cell receptor beta chains follows, all from one sample in a study of control samples from healthy donors and cancer patients. The method was immunoSEQ multiplex PCR; TCRdb's version includes in-frame clones alone and lacks a portion of them. The table includes 100,000 to 150,000 clones, around 87% detected once. The sample consisted of blood. The source is a man aged 55 to 70 in good health. Each CDR3 is given with its conserved first and last residue. D genes are given only for firm matches. The size entry is marked missing in some rows and otherwise reads once, few, many or a size class.

len,v_gene,abundance,j_gene,d_gene,CDR3aa,CDR3nt
15,TRBV6-2/TRBV6-3,once,TRBJ2-2,NA,CASSYSGLERIELFF,TGTGCCAGCAGTTACTCGGGACTTGAGCGTATTGAGCTGTTTTTT
15,TRBV5-5,NA,TRBJ1-1,NA,CASSLDGGRGTEAFF,TGTGCCAGCAGCTTGGATGGGGGGAGGGGCACTGAAGCTTTCTTT
13,TRBV24-1,NA,TRBJ2-3,NA,CATRPGATDTQYF,TGTGCCACCCGACCTGGGGCCACAGATACGCAGTATTTT
15,TRBV28,NA,TRBJ2-1,TRBD2,CASSLGTKRGNEQFF,TGTGCCAGCAGTCTCGGGACTAAACGAGGGAATGAGCAGTTCTTC
15,TRBV27,NA,TRBJ1-4,TRBD1,CASSPRQGINEKLFF,TGTGCCAGCAGTCCCCGACAGGGAATTAATGAAAAACTGTTTTTT
16,TRBV18,NA,TRBJ1-5,NA,CASSSSTGSSNQPQHF,TGTGCCAGCTCGTCATCCACAGGCTCCAGCAATCAGCCCCAGCATTTT
13,TRBV7-2,NA,TRBJ1-3,NA,CASSHPSGNTIYF,TGTGCCAGCAGCCACCCCTCTGGAAACACCATATATTTT
12,TRBV19,NA,TRBJ2-1,NA,CASSITVDEQFF,TGTGCCAGTAGTATAACCGTCGATGAGCAGTTCTTC
18,TRBV30,NA,TRBJ1-5,TRBD1,CAWTRGVGGLSGNQPQHF,TGTGCCTGGACCAGGGGGGTCGGGGGATTAAGTGGCAATCAGCCCCAGCATTTT
16,TRBV24-1,once,TRBJ1-5,TRBD1,CATSDSGQGPDQPQHF,TGTGCCACCAGTGACTCCGGACAGGGGCCAGATCAGCCCCAGCATTTT
16,TRBV24-1,NA,TRBJ1-4,NA,CATSDGTQLPTEKLFF,TGTGCCACCAGTGACGGAACCCAACTGCCGACGGAAAAACTGTTTTTT
12,TRBV5-8,NA,TRBJ2-4,NA,CASRSRKNIQYF,TGTGCCAGCAGATCCAGAAAAAACATTCAGTACTTC
13,TRBV7-2,NA,TRBJ2-7,TRBD2,CASSRMRGSEQYF,TGTGCCAGCAGCCGAATGCGGGGGTCCGAGCAGTACTTC
13,TRBV5-1,once,TRBJ1-2,NA,CASSPGPLSVYTF,TGCGCCAGCAGCCCGGGACCGCTAAGTGTCTACACCTTC
15,TRBV3-1/TRBV3-2,NA,TRBJ1-6,NA,CASSQVSPGNSPLHF,TGTGCCAGCAGCCAAGTTTCGCCAGGGAATTCACCCCTCCACTTT
13,TRBV29-1,few,TRBJ2-7,NA,CSAGERAGYEQYF,TGCAGCGCTGGCGAAAGGGCGGGGTACGAGCAGTACTTC
15,TRBV28,NA,TRBJ1-5,NA,CASSLGVQINQPQHF,TGTGCCAGCAGTTTAGGGGTACAGATAAATCAGCCCCAGCATTTT
13,TRBV11-2,NA,TRBJ1-1,TRBD1,CASRGQGGTEAFF,TGTGCCAGTCGGGGACAGGGTGGGACTGAAGCTTTCTTT
14,TRBV30,NA,TRBJ1-1,NA,CAWSVPPRRTEAFF,TGTGCCTGGAGTGTACCCCCGCGAAGAACTGAAGCTTTCTTT
16,TRBV5-1,once,TRBJ2-6,TRBD1,CASSYMTGSGANVLTF,TGCGCCAGCAGCTATATGACAGGGTCTGGGGCCAACGTCCTGACTTTC
13,TRBV2,NA,TRBJ1-6,NA,CASSVRLQSPLHF,TGTGCCAGCAGTGTTAGGCTACAGTCACCCCTCCACTTT
16,TRBV4-1,NA,TRBJ2-5,TRBD2,CASSLTGLALQETQYF,TGCGCCAGCAGCCTAACGGGACTAGCGCTTCAAGAGACCCAGTACTTC
16,TRBV21-1,NA,TRBJ1-6,NA,CASSKEGDRVNSPLHF,TGTGCCAGCAGCAAAGAAGGGGACAGGGTTAATTCACCCCTCCACTTT
16,TRBV6-1,NA,TRBJ2-3,NA,CASSEAILLATDTQYF,TGTGCCAGCAGTGAAGCTATTTTATTGGCCACAGATACGCAGTATTTT
20,TRBV6-4,NA,TRBJ1-6,NA,CASSDPYRRDTVTYNSPLHF,TGTGCCAGCAGTGACCCGTACCGCCGGGACACCGTCACCTATAATTCACCCCTCCACTTT
17,TRBV28,NA,TRBJ2-4,TRBD1,CASSPPEGGASKNIQYF,TGTGCCAGCAGTCCCCCCGAAGGGGGCGCTTCCAAAAACATTCAGTACTTC
16,TRBV6-1,NA,TRBJ2-7,TRBD1,CASSEANSGQGYEQYF,TGTGCCAGCAGTGAAGCCAACTCGGGACAGGGCTACGAGCAGTACTTC
19,TRBV6-2/TRBV6-3,NA,TRBJ1-4,TRBD1,CASSQVTPGQVSSNEKLFF,TGTGCCAGCAGCCAAGTAACACCGGGACAGGTAAGCTCTAATGAAAAACTGTTTTTT
17,TRBV3-1/TRBV3-2,once,TRBJ1-1,NA,CASSQGVWGARNTEAFF,TGTGCCAGCAGCCAAGGGGTTTGGGGGGCGCGGAACACTGAAGCTTTCTTT
14,TRBV6-1,NA,TRBJ2-2,NA,CASSGAGGQLWLFF,TGTGCCAGCAGTGGAGCTGGGGGGCAGTTGTGGCTGTTTTTT
14,TRBV5-1,NA,TRBJ1-1,NA,CASQLQPANTEAFF,TGCGCCAGTCAGCTACAGCCCGCTAACACTGAAGCTTTCTTT
17,TRBV18,NA,TRBJ1-2,TRBD1,CASSGTLTGSGGGGYTF,TGTGCCAGCTCAGGAACACTGACAGGGTCCGGAGGCGGTGGCTACACCTTC
12,TRBV3-1/TRBV3-2,NA,TRBJ1-2,NA,CASSQSIYGYTF,TGTGCCAGCAGCCAGAGCATCTATGGCTACACCTTC
12,TRBV19,NA,TRBJ1-1,NA,CASSIKGAEAFF,TGTGCCAGTAGTATAAAGGGCGCTGAAGCTTTCTTT
15,TRBV11-2,NA,TRBJ2-3,TRBD2,CASSYSGGSTDTQYF,TGTGCCAGCAGCTATAGCGGGGGGAGCACAGATACGCAGTATTTT
15,TRBV18,NA,TRBJ1-1,NA,CASSPAGTENTEAFF,TGTGCCAGCTCACCAGCCGGGACTGAGAACACTGAAGCTTTCTTT
15,TRBV24-1,NA,TRBJ2-7,TRBD1,CATSDPGTGIYEQYF,TGTGCCACCAGTGACCCCGGGACAGGGATCTACGAGCAGTACTTC
16,TRBV7-6,NA,TRBJ2-3,TRBD2,CASSLATGGGTDTQYF,TGTGCCAGCAGTTTAGCCACGGGGGGAGGCACAGATACGCAGTATTTT
16,TRBV12-5,NA,TRBJ1-1,NA,CASANKGTGDGAEAFF,TGTGCTAGTGCTAACAAAGGGACGGGGGATGGGGCTGAAGCTTTCTTT
15,TRBV6-2/TRBV6-3,NA,TRBJ2-7,NA,CASSLTGTYSYEQYF,TGTGCCAGCAGCCTTACCGGGACCTACTCCTACGAGCAGTACTTC
12,TRBV10-3,NA,TRBJ1-5,NA,CAISVDTQPQHF,TGTGCCATCAGTGTCGACACCCAGCCCCAGCATTTT
12,TRBV2,once,TRBJ1-5,NA,CASRPVNQPQHF,TGTGCCAGCAGGCCAGTCAATCAGCCCCAGCATTTT